Shown below are 8 T cell receptor beta chains from a single sample sequenced in a study of blood T cell repertoires in COVID-19. Repertoires were generated with immunoSEQ multiplex PCR, while TCRdb's copy carries only in-frame clones and drops some. The sample shows around 200,000 clones, around 82% of them seen only once. The sample taken for sequencing was peripheral blood. All receptors derive from a man aged 45-60 years with active or convalescent COVID-19.

This chain's CDR3 is CASSFRGGDTQYF. In DNA form, the CDR3 reads TGTGCCAGCAGTTTCCGGGGGGGAGATACGCAGTATTTT. The V gene is TRBV28, the J gene TRBJ2-3; 8 bases align to TRBD2. CDR1 is MDHEN, CDR2 SYDVKM, per germline. CDR3 length: 13 residues. V was pared by 3 bases and J by 5 bases, with 1 base of the junction left unmatched.

J is TRBJ1-5 and V is TRBV5-1, with D possibly TRBD1 on 6 matching bases. The germline V gene has CDR1 SGHRS and CDR2 YFSETQ. CDR3 length equals 14 residues. Deletions cut 4 bases from V and 3 bases from J, with 11 bases between. The CDR3 sequence is CASSPGGHNQPQHF. CDR3 nucleotide sequence: TGCGCCAGCAGCCCCGGGGGGCACAATCAGCCCCAGCATTTT.

This clone was detected once. The J gene is TRBJ1-3, the V gene TRBV3-1 (or the pseudogene TRBV3-2), with TRBD1 identical over 8 bases. Germline-derived CDR1 and CDR2 are LGHDT and YNNKEL (reference sequence). The CDR3 loop spans 19 amino acids. J gave up 0 bases and V 0 bases, and 10 bases lay outside the gene matches. The CDR3 nucleotides read TGTGCCAGCAGCCAAGAAACTGACAGGGGTCTTTTCTCTGGAAACACCATATATTTT. This translates into CASSQETDRGLFSGNTIYF.

As concerns this clone: Other nucleotide sequences in the sample specify the same CDR3. V is TRBV30 and J is TRBJ1-2; 9 bases match TRBD1. The CDR3 is 12 amino acids. V trimming: 1 base; J trimming: 6 bases; junction bases outside the gene matches: 0. Looked up from germline, CDR1 is GTSNPN and CDR2 is SVGIG (reference sequence). CDR3 DNA sequence: TGTGCCTGGAGTGGACAGGGGGATGGCTACACCTTC. This translates into CAWSGQGDGYTF.

The chain combines TRBV20-1 with TRBJ1-5, with no clear D. With 3 bases removed from V and 1 base from J, the gap between germline ends came to 16 bases. The V gene's germline CDR1 is DFQATT and CDR2 SNEGSKA (reference sequence). The CDR3 extends over 16 amino acids. The CDR3 reads CSASPSVVRSNQPQHF. In DNA, the CDR3 is TGCAGTGCTAGTCCCTCGGTGGTCAGGAGCAATCAGCCCCAGCATTTT.

V is TRBV11-3 and J is TRBJ2-3; the D is unclear. Trimming shortened V by 5 bases and J by 2 bases, and 8 bases separated the two germline ends. The CDR3 totals 13 residues. Germline V gene lookup returns CDR1 SGHNT and CDR2 YENEEA. This CDR3 reads CASSARVTDTQYF. The CDR3 DNA is TGTGCCAGCAGCGCCCGGGTCACAGATACGCAGTATTTT.

V and J are TRBV12-3 or TRBV12-4 and TRBJ2-2; D may be TRBD2 (5 bases). Trimming took off 7 bases at V and 5 bases at J, with 8 bases between the two ends. The CDR3 covers 12 residues. The CDR3 reads CASIGGTGELFF. CDR3 DNA: TGTGCCAGCATAGGCGGGACCGGGGAGCTGTTTTTT.

The chain has TRBV19 and TRBJ2-2, with TRBD2 matching 12 bases. The CDR3 runs to 16 residues. The ends lost 5 bases at V and 4 bases at J; junction bases unmatched: 5. CDR1 and CDR2 from the germline V gene are LNHDA and SQIVND (reference sequence). The CDR3 DNA follows: TGTGCCAGTAGTCGCCTAGCGGGGGGGCGCACCGGGGAGCTGTTTTTT. Its translation: CASSRLAGGRTGELFF.